This T cell receptor beta chain was retrieved from a study of blood T cell repertoires in COVID-19. Study information: Samples representing acute and convalescent COVID-19 were sourced from the United States, Italy and Spain.

Authors' methods: How many nucleated cells were present was estimated from reference gene primer amplification. Clones were sequenced by immunoSEQ multiplex PCR, and TCRdb holds only the in-frame ones, with some missing. V and J calls and clone size are those listed in that table; D and trimming were worked out from the DNA. The data show nearly 110,000 clones, 85% to 95% seen once. This CDR3 has 17 residues. J lost 1 base, V lost 0 bases, and 8 bases had no gene match. Germline CDR1 and CDR2: MNHEY and SVGEGT. The chain links TRBV6-2 or TRBV6-3 to TRBJ1-2, with 7 bases fitting TRBD1. The specimen sequenced was peripheral blood. The receptor's source is a woman aged 30 to 39 with acute or convalescent COVID-19. This CDR3 reads CASSYSQGTGDNYGYTF. In nucleotides, the CDR3 is TGTGCCAGCAGTTACTCACAGGGGACCGGGGATAACTATGGCTACACCTTC.